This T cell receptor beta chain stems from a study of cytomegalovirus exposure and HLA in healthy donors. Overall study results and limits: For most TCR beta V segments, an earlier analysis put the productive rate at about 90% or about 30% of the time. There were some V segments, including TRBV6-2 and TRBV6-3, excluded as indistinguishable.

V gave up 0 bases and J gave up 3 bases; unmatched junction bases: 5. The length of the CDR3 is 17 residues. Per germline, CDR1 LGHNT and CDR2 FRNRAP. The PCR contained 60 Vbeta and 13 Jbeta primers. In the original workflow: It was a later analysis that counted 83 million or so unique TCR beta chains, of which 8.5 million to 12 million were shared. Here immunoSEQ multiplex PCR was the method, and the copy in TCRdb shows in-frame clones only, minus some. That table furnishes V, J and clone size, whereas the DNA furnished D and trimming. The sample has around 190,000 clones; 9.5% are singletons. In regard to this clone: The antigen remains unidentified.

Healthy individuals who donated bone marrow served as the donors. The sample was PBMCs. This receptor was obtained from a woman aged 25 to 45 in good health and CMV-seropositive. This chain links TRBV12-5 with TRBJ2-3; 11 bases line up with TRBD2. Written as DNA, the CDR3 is TGTGCTAGTGGTTTGGTACTGCGGACTAGCGGGACAGATACGCAGTATTTT. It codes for CASGLVLRTSGTDTQYF. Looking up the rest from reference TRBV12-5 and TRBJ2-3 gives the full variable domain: DARVTQTPRHKVTEMGQEVTMRCQPILGHNTVFWYRQTMMQGLELLAYFRNRAPLDDSGMPKDRFSAEMPDATLATLKIQPSEPRDSAVYFCASGLVLRTSGTDTQYFGPGTRLTVL.